Listed here are 16 T cell receptor beta chains from one sample, sequenced in a study of CD8+ T cells in alopecia areata (dated by TCRdb to 2016 to 2018). The library came from the immunoSEQ multiplex PCR assay. RNA was extracted from all samples and reverse transcribed into cDNA as template for TCR sequencing. Here the immuneACCESS table is served through TCRdb, limited to in-frame sequences with V and J called. Missing clones are a known gap in these copies; in checked studies unresolved V genes cover under half, and the rest lacks a known reason. Within this sample are approximately 150,000 clones, with 55% of them counted one time only. Clones ranked in the top ten supply approximately 4.8% of the sample. Sequences were obtained from CD4+ T cells sorted from blood. These receptors originate from a human donor in good health.

The gene calls are TRBV11-2 and TRBJ1-2; tentatively, D is TRBD1 (5 bases). Germline lookup yields CDR1 SGHAT and CDR2 FQNNGV. CDR3 length: 14 amino acids. V was cut by 0 bases and J by 4 bases, with 9 bases left in between. This CDR3 is CASSLDRGIYGYTF. The CDR3 DNA sequence: TGTGCCAGCAGCTTAGATCGGGGGATCTATGGCTACACCTTC.

The chain links TRBV9 to TRBJ2-5; 9 nucleotides agree with TRBD1. Germline CDR1 SGDLS, CDR2 YYNGEE. V was clipped by 3 bases and J by 5 bases; unmatched bases: 8. This CDR3 spans 15 amino acids. The CDR3 DNA reads TGTGCCAGCAGCGCCGGACAGGGGACACTGGAGACCCAGTACTTC. It specifies CASSAGQGTLETQYF.

This clone was seen more than once but under ten times. V is TRBV27 and J is TRBJ1-5; no definite D call. Trimming left V 5 bases short and J 1 base short, with 6 bases between. This CDR3 is 13 amino acids long. CDR1 MNHEY and CDR2 SMNVEV come from the germline V gene (reference sequence). The CDR3 DNA follows: TGTGCCAGCAGTCCTATCAGCAATCAGCCCCAGCATTTT. It translates to CASSPISNQPQHF.

This chain connects TRBV7-3 to TRBJ2-5; no reliable D call. V lost 2 bases, J lost 0 bases, and 4 bases lay in between. The CDR3 length is 13 residues. CDR1 is SGHTA and CDR2 is FQGTGA in the germline V gene. The CDR3 DNA is TGTGCCAGCAGCTTAGGACACCAAGAGACCCAGTACTTC. This codes for CASSLGHQETQYF.

The chain has TRBV29-1 and TRBJ2-7; 8 bases agree with TRBD1. The germline CDR1 and CDR2 sequences are SQVTM and ANQGSEA. This CDR3 is 14 amino acids long. After removal of 6 bases from V and 7 bases from J, the junction contained 14 bases not matched to a gene. In DNA form, the CDR3 reads TGCAGCGTGGACCTTAGGACAGGGCCAGGGGAGCAGTACTTC. Amino acid sequence: CSVDLRTGPGEQYF.

The chain employs TRBV6-1 and TRBJ1-2, with a possible D match to TRBD1 (6 bases). This CDR3 region has 15 residues. Deletions cut 5 bases from V and 5 bases from J, with 18 bases between. Germline V gene lookup returns CDR1 MNHNS and CDR2 SASEGT. CDR3 region: CASSTRRQAAYGYTF. DNA of the CDR3: TGTGCCAGCAGTACACGAAGACAGGCTGCATATGGCTACACCTTC.

This clone was observed once. The chain's CDR3 is CASSLAGGELFF. In DNA, the CDR3 is TGTGCCAGCAGCTTGGCCGGGGGGGAGCTGTTTTTT. The chain recombines TRBV7-2 with TRBJ2-2; D call uncertain. CDR3 length: 12 amino acids. V was trimmed by 3 bases and J by 8 bases, leaving 7 bases between them. The germline V gene has CDR1 SGHTA and CDR2 FQGNSA.

This chain uses TRBV10-3 with TRBJ1-1; D might be TRBD1 (6 bases). Germline values: CDR1 ENHRY, CDR2 SYGVKD. CDR3 size: 13 residues. With 10 bases removed from V and 1 base from J, the gap between germline ends came to 13 bases. The CDR3 sequence is CATSSDRNTEAFF. DNA for the CDR3: TGTGCCACTTCCTCGGACAGGAACACTGAAGCTTTCTTT.

V is TRBV6-5 and J is TRBJ1-5; D call uncertain. Per germline, CDR1 MNHEY and CDR2 SVGAGI. The CDR3 extends over 15 amino acids. V lost 5 bases and J lost 4, with 15 bases in between. The CDR3 spells CASSPPGSPNQPQHF. CDR3 nucleotide sequence: TGTGCCAGCAGTCCCCCCGGGTCGCCGAATCAGCCCCAGCATTTT.

The V call is TRBV28, the J call TRBJ2-1; a possible D gene is TRBD1 (6 bases). This CDR3 contains 16 residues. Germline V gene sequence: CDR1 MDHEN, CDR2 SYDVKM. V lost 5 bases, J lost 7 bases, and 21 bases lay in between. CDR3 loop: CASSPLRDQGSNEQFF. Written as DNA, the CDR3 is TGTGCCAGCAGTCCCTTACGGGACCAGGGGTCGAATGAGCAGTTCTTC.

The chain joins TRBV9 to TRBJ2-5, with TRBD1 as a possible D gene (5 bases). CDR1 is SGDLS, CDR2 YYNGEE, per germline. The CDR3 contains 14 residues. The germline V and J ends were trimmed by 0 bases and 2 bases, with 8 bases remaining between them. This CDR3 is CASSVEGRQETQYF. CDR3 coding DNA: TGTGCCAGCAGCGTAGAGGGGCGACAAGAGACCCAGTACTTC.

This clone was seen a few times. The rearrangement joins TRBV7-8 to TRBJ2-7, with 7 bases aligning to TRBD2. CDR3 length: 15 amino acids. Looked up from germline, CDR1 is SGHVS and CDR2 is FQNEAQ. J lost 5 bases, V lost 4 bases, and 11 bases had no gene match. The CDR3 nucleotides are TGTGCCAGCAGCTACGGGACTACCCTCCTCCACGAGCAGTACTTC. Protein: CASSYGTTLLHEQYF.

The table lists this clone with a few counts. V and J are TRBV15 and TRBJ2-4, with D tentatively TRBD2 (6 bases). Trimming cost V 0 bases and J 8 bases, with 17 bases left between them. Germline V gene sequence: CDR1 LNHNV, CDR2 YYDKDF (reference sequence). The CDR3 runs 16 residues. CDR3 protein: CATSRDGRSPQDIQYF. CDR3 coding DNA: TGTGCCACCAGCAGAGATGGGAGGAGTCCCCAGGACATTCAGTACTTC.

This clone has just one count. The chain employs TRBV30 and TRBJ1-2; 7 nucleotides match TRBD1. The CDR3 contains 14 residues. From germline, CDR1 is GTSNPN and CDR2 SVGIG (reference sequence). After removal of 5 bases from V and 0 bases from J, the junction contained 6 bases not matched to a gene. The CDR3 DNA sequence: TGTGCCTGGGAAACGGGACAGACTAACTATGGCTACACCTTC. This codes for CAWETGQTNYGYTF.

The rearrangement links TRBV4-1 to TRBJ1-1, with 7 bases lining up with TRBD1. V shed 0 bases, J shed 1 base, and the junction held 2 bases outside the gene matches. From germline, CDR1 is MGHRA and CDR2 YSYEKL. The CDR3 runs to 15 residues. Written as DNA, the CDR3 is TGCGCCAGCAGCCAAGATCACAGGGGGAACACTGAAGCTTTCTTT. Amino acid sequence: CASSQDHRGNTEAFF.

The chain is built from TRBV5-6 and TRBJ1-2; unclear D gene. Trimming removed 5 bases at V and 6 bases at J, with 20 bases between. Germline V CDR1 and CDR2: SGHDT, YYEEEE. The CDR3 has 15 amino acids. CDR3 in DNA: TGTGCCAGCAGACGGGTTGGCGTAGGGAAGGATGGCTACACCTTC. It translates to CASRRVGVGKDGYTF.